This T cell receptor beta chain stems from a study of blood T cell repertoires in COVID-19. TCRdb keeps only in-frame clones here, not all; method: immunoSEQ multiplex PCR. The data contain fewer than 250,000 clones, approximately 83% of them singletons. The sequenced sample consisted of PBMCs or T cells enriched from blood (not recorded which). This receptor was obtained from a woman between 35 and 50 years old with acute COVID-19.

CDR3 residues: CASSIRDRGVVGANVLTF. The CDR3 DNA sequence: TGTGCCAGTAGTATAAGGGACAGGGGAGTGGTTGGGGCCAACGTCCTGACTTTC. V is TRBV19 and J is TRBJ2-6, with 10 bases identical to TRBD1. V was clipped by 2 bases and J by 3 bases; unmatched bases: 7. The CDR3 contains 18 residues. The germline V gene has CDR1 LNHDA and CDR2 SQIVND (reference sequence).